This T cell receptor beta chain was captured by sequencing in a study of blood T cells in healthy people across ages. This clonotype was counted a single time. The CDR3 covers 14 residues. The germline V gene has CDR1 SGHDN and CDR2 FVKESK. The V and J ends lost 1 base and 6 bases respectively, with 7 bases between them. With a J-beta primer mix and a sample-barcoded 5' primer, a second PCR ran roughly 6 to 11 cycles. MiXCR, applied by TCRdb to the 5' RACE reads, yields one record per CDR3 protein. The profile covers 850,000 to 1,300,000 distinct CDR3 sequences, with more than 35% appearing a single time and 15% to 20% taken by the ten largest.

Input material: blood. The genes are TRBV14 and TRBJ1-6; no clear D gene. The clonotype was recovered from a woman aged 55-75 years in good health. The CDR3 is CASSQAGINSPLHF. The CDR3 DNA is TGTGCCAGCAGCCAAGCGGGGATTAATTCACCCCTCCACTTT.